This entry describes one TCR beta chain. It lacks a known antigen. There are no base qualities to consult, and no much larger clone falls within one base. The entry originates in a study of T cells in narcolepsy (dated by TCRdb to 2017 to 2018). For context, the study as a whole: The study enrolled patients with narcolepsy type 1 or type 2 (NT1, NT2) together with healthy control donors. To look for autoreactive T cells in narcolepsy patients that target self-antigens of hypocretin neurons (hypocretin, TRIB2), the study used TCR Vbeta sequencing to follow clonotypes in blood and CSF. Study-wide findings and limitations: In plots comparing CSF and blood CD4+ T cell clonotypes from the same patient, HCRT-specific and TRIB2-specific autoreactive clonotypes were highlighted. No sequences matching autoreactive T cell clones were contained in some blood memory CD4+ repertoires from patients and controls. Patients and controls had similar numbers of sequenced blood memory CD4+ clonotypes, with averages of 38,000 to 50,000 in patients and some 33,000 in controls. Autoreactive clonotypes were reported to be detected serially in the blood of the same patients and of different patients, but not in the blood of healthy controls.

Germline trimming amounts to 2 bases on V and 9 bases on J, with 9 as the count of junction bases outside the gene matches. CDR1 and CDR2 (MGHRA, YSYEKL) derive from the germline V gene. There are 16 amino acids in the CDR3, from cysteine to phenylalanine inclusive. Only the CDR3 DNA stays, 48 bases, in frame from base 1. The library was prepared using the immunoSEQ multiplex PCR assay. TCRdb holds this immuneACCESS table with in-frame rearrangements only. Some clones are missing; in checked studies, unresolved V genes explain under half, and the rest has no known cause. For this sample there are around 32,000 clones; under 85% appear just once. The top ten clonotypes cover about 0.64% of the sample. Memory CD4+ T cells were sorted ex vivo from peripheral blood of narcolepsy patients and healthy controls for TCR Vbeta sequencing.

The rearranged chain carries TRBV4-1 and TRBJ1-6; the central 8 bases match TRBD1. The clonotype comes from a human donor in good health. Sequenced material: memory (CD45RA-) CD4+ T cells from blood. The cell subset or site label, as the study defines it: memory T cells sorted ex vivo from peripheral blood. The CDR3 amino acid sequence is: CASSQHPARGPSPLHF. The sequenced DNA is TGCGCCAGCAGCCAACACCCAGCCAGGGGGCCTTCACCCCTCCACTTT.